The TCR beta chain described here comes from a study of T cell changes during pregnancy in multiple sclerosis. For this clone: An end of the junction does not agree with germline; a read error may underlie this.

Looked up from germline, CDR1 is SNHLY and CDR2 is FYNNEI. The CDR3 covers 15 residues. Profiled with immunoSEQ multiplex PCR; TCRdb holds only in-frame clones, not every one. The data hold about 33,000 clones, with around 90% observed a single time. This TCR was recovered from a female donor in good health, enrolled as a control in a pregnancy study. Sequencing was performed on CD4+ T cells from peripheral blood mononuclear cells, taken in the second trimester of pregnancy. The chain is built from TRBV2 and TRBJ1-2; tentative D call: TRBD1 (6 bases). CDR3 region: CASSAHHRVSYAYTF. The CDR3 nucleotides read TGTGCCAGCAGTGCCCATCACAGGGTTAGCTATGCCTACACCTTC.